A selection of T cell receptor beta chains follows, all from one sample in a study of cytomegalovirus exposure and HLA in healthy donors. Produced via immunoSEQ multiplex PCR; TCRdb's table is partial and in-frame only. The sample contains around 95,000 clones, roughly four fifths of which appear only once. The sample consisted of PBMCs. The receptors derive from a female donor in good health and CMV-seropositive. Each CDR3 is given with its conserved first and last residue. A D gene is named only where the DNA matches it firmly. The listing skips clone size in some rows; elsewhere it reads once, few, many or a size class.

j_call	cdr3_length	d_call	clone_size	v_call	cdr3_nt	cdr3_aa
TRBJ1-1	15	.	.	TRBV18	TGTGCCAGCTCGGCCGCAGGGGCTGTCGGGACTGAAGCTTTCTTT	CASSAAGAVGTEAFF
TRBJ1-1	18	TRBD1	.	TRBV5-1	TGCGCCAGCAGCTTGGGCGGACAGGGCGGAACGGAAATGTCTGAAGCTTTCTTT	CASSLGGQGGTEMSEAFF
TRBJ1-2	15	TRBD1	.	TRBV6-5	TGTGCCAGCAGTTACTCGGCAGGGGGCGACTATGGCTACACCTTC	CASSYSAGGDYGYTF
TRBJ2-3	14	TRBD1	.	TRBV5-1	TGCGCCAGCAGCCCCCGACAGGGAGTAGATACGCAGTATTTT	CASSPRQGVDTQYF
TRBJ1-2	15	.	.	TRBV6-5	TGTGCCAGTTTTTCGAGGGGGATTACGTCCTATGGCTACACCTTC	CASFSRGITSYGYTF
TRBJ1-5	20	TRBD1	.	TRBV5-5	TGTGCCAGCAGCTTGGGCTCTGGGACAGGGGGCGCATTCGGCAATCAGCCCCAGCATTTT	CASSLGSGTGGAFGNQPQHF
TRBJ2-7	11	.	.	TRBV7-2	TGTGCCAGCAGCTTAGCGGGGGGGCAGTACTTC	CASSLAGGQYF
TRBJ2-1	15	TRBD2	.	TRBV5-1	TGCGCCAGCAGCCGAACTAGCGGGGGCTACAATGAGCAGTTCTTC	CASSRTSGGYNEQFF
TRBJ1-3	14	.	.	TRBV11-2	TGTGCCAGCAGCTTAGGTCTGTCTGGAAACACCATATATTTT	CASSLGLSGNTIYF
TRBJ1-1	13	.	.	TRBV2	TGTGCCAGCAGTCAAACAGGTGGCACTGAAGCTTTCTTT	CASSQTGGTEAFF
TRBJ1-1	14	TRBD1	.	TRBV27	TGTGCCAGCAGTATGTGGACAGGGAGGACTGAAGCTTTCTTT	CASSMWTGRTEAFF
TRBJ1-4	16	TRBD1	once	TRBV28	TGTGCCAGCAGTTCGCCTGAGGGGGCGCGCGGTGAAAAACTGTTTTTT	CASSSPEGARGEKLFF
TRBJ2-5	13	TRBD1	.	TRBV27	TGTGCCAGCAGTTCAGGGGGTGCGGAGACCCAGTACTTC	CASSSGGAETQYF
TRBJ2-2	13	.	.	TRBV6-6	TGTGCCACCAGGGGCCCCGACACCGGGGAGCTGTTTTTT	CATRGPDTGELFF
TRBJ2-6	17	TRBD1	once	TRBV18	TGTGCCAGCTCAGCCCCGGGACAGGGGTCTGGGGCCAACGTCCTGACTTTC	CASSAPGQGSGANVLTF
TRBJ2-3	17	TRBD2	.	TRBV5-1	TGCGCCAGCAGCCCCTCATCTTTCGGGGGGGCGACAGATACGCAGTATTTT	CASSPSSFGGATDTQYF
TRBJ1-1	10	.	once	TRBV29-1	TGCAGCGTTGATGGGCCCGAAGCTTTCTTT	CSVDGPEAFF
TRBJ2-7	13	TRBD2	.	TRBV27	TGTGCCAGCAGCGACCGGGGAGGGAGCGAGCAGTACTTC	CASSDRGGSEQYF
TRBJ2-1	16	TRBD2	.	TRBV7-9	TGTGCCAGCAGTCATACTAGCGCAATAAACTACAATGAGCAGTTCTTC	CASSHTSAINYNEQFF
TRBJ2-1	15	TRBD2	.	TRBV28	TGTGCCAGCAGTTTAGGAGGGAGGGCCTACAATGAGCAGTTCTTC	CASSLGGRAYNEQFF
TRBJ1-5	15	.	.	TRBV28	TGTGCCAGCAGTCCTCCCCGAGGGATGGGGCAGCCCCAGCATTTT	CASSPPRGMGQPQHF
TRBJ2-2	17	.	.	TRBV7-3	TGTGCCAGCAGCCCTACACGGTTTGGTAGCGAGGGCGGGGAGCTGTTTTTT	CASSPTRFGSEGGELFF
TRBJ1-2	16	TRBD1	.	TRBV25-1	TGTGCCAGCAGAGGGGACAGGGGGCGCGATAACTATGGCTACACCTTC	CASRGDRGRDNYGYTF
TRBJ1-1	15	.	.	TRBV5-4	TGTGCCAGCAGCTTGGTAGGGAGCATGAACACTGAAGCTTTCTTT	CASSLVGSMNTEAFF
TRBJ2-7	16	TRBD2	.	TRBV9	TGTGCCAGCAGCGTAGCAGCAACTAGCGGGAGGAACGAGCAGTACTTC	CASSVAATSGRNEQYF
TRBJ1-2	12	.	.	TRBV19	TGTGCCAGTGTAGACTATTACTATGGCTACACCTTC	CASVDYYYGYTF
TRBJ1-1	16	.	.	TRBV6-6	TGTGCCAGCAGTTACTCGCGGATCCGCTTGAACACTGAAGCTTTCTTT	CASSYSRIRLNTEAFF
TRBJ2-7	16	TRBD1	.	TRBV28	TGTGCCAGCAGTCCCGCCGGGACAGGGGCCTCCTACGAGCAGTACTTC	CASSPAGTGASYEQYF
TRBJ2-7	12	.	.	TRBV6-1	TGTGCCAGCAGTGACCGTATCTACGAGCAGTACTTC	CASSDRIYEQYF